Shown below are 8 T cell receptor gamma chains from a single sample sequenced in a study of gamma-delta T cells after stem cell transplantation. TCRdb re-analyzed the RT-PCR reads via CATT. Of several thousand gamma-chain clones in the sample, 15% to 20% are singletons; the top ten hold 3.5%. The sequenced sample consisted of gamma-delta T cells. Receptor source: a human donor. It is not recorded whose cells these are; they may come from a transplant donor.

The V gene is TRGV5, the J gene TRGJ1 or TRGJ2. The junction had 8 bases not matched to a gene; V was cut back by 0 bases and J by 3 bases. The CDR3 has 15 amino acids. Looked up from germline, CDR1 is VINAFY and CDR2 is YDVSNSKD. CDR3: CATWDRRPFYYKKLF. CDR3 nucleotide sequence: TGTGCCACCTGGGACAGGCGCCCTTTTTATTATAAGAAACTCTTT.

This clone was detected only a few times. The chain joins TRGV3 to TRGJ1 or TRGJ2. The V segment lost 3 bases and the J segment 8 bases; nucleotides outside the gene matches: 4. CDR3 length: 11 amino acids. Germline CDR1 VTNTFY, CDR2 YDVSTARD (reference sequence). This CDR3 reads CATWDADKKLF. Written as DNA, the CDR3 is TGTGCCACCTGGGACGCTGATAAGAAACTCTTT.

This clone came up a few times. Distinct nucleotide sequences in the sample also encode this CDR3. The rearrangement joins TRGV2 to TRGJ1 or TRGJ2. The germline V gene encodes CDR1 EGSNGY and CDR2 YDSYNSKV. This CDR3 region has 13 residues. Trimming took 0 bases from V and 6 from J; bases not matched to a gene: 5. CDR3 nucleotides: TGTGCCACCTGGGACGGGCGGGTTTATAAGAAACTCTTT. Its translation is CATWDGRVYKKLF.

This clone turned up a few times. This rearrangement joins TRGV8 to TRGJ1 or TRGJ2. The CDR3 spans 11 residues. Trimming at V came to 5 bases and at J to 8 bases, leaving 6 bases not matched to a gene. Germline CDR1 is VENAVY and CDR2 is YDSYNSRV. In DNA form, the CDR3 reads TGTGCCACCTGGGCGATTAATAAGAAACTCTTT. Protein product: CATWAINKKLF.

V gene TRGV9 combines with J gene TRGJ1 or TRGJ2. J gave up 9 bases and V 3 bases, and 5 bases lay outside the gene matches. The CDR3 covers 11 residues. Germline V CDR1 and CDR2: GITISATS, ISYDGTV (reference sequence). Here the CDR3 DNA reads TGTGCCTTGTGGGAGCCTCTTAAGAAACTCTTT. Translation: CALWEPLKKLF.

The chain combines TRGV3 with TRGJP2. The J segment lost 3 bases and the V segment lost 2 bases, leaving 3 bases of the junction unmatched. Germline CDR1 VTNTFY, CDR2 YDVSTARD (reference sequence). There are 14 residues in the CDR3. The chain's CDR3 is CATWDKRSDWIKTF. The CDR3 bases are TGTGCCACCTGGGACAAGCGTAGTGATTGGATCAAGACGTTT.

This clone has just a few counts. Other DNA sequences of this sample code for an identical CDR3. V gene TRGV2 combines with J gene TRGJ1 or TRGJ2. Germline V gives CDR1 EGSNGY, CDR2 YDSYNSKV. J was trimmed by 8 bases and V by 2 bases; bases with no gene match: 3. The CDR3 is 11 residues long. The CDR3 DNA is TGTGCCACCTGGGACGCTCATAAGAAACTCTTT. This encodes CATWDAHKKLF.

This clone was seen only a few times. The chain combines TRGV4 with TRGJ1 or TRGJ2. In germline, CDR1 is EGSTGY, CDR2 YDSYTSSV. The CDR3 runs 15 residues. V lost 6 bases, J lost 3 bases, and 14 bases stayed unmatched. The CDR3 sequence: CATWYPLDFYYKKLF. The CDR3 bases are TGTGCCACCTGGTACCCTCTGGATTTTTATTATAAGAAACTCTTT.